This TCR beta chain was observed in a study of blood T cell repertoires in COVID-19. As handled by the study authors: Amplified reference gene primers provided the basis for estimating nucleated cell counts. Clones were sequenced by immunoSEQ multiplex PCR, and TCRdb holds only the in-frame ones, with some missing. V and J calls and clone size are as listed in that table; D and trimming were resolved from the DNA. In the table there are about 70,000 clones, around 85% of which are singletons. V dropped 10 bases and J dropped 4 bases, with 13 bases sitting between them. The CDR3 length is 12 residues.

The clonotype originates from a woman older than 75 with active or convalescent COVID-19. J is TRBJ1-1 and V is TRBV12-3 or TRBV12-4; perhaps TRBD1 as D (5 bases). Sample: peripheral blood. The CDR3 spells CATRRGGTEAFF. CDR3 coding DNA: TGTGCCACTAGACGGGGGGGCACTGAAGCTTTCTTT.